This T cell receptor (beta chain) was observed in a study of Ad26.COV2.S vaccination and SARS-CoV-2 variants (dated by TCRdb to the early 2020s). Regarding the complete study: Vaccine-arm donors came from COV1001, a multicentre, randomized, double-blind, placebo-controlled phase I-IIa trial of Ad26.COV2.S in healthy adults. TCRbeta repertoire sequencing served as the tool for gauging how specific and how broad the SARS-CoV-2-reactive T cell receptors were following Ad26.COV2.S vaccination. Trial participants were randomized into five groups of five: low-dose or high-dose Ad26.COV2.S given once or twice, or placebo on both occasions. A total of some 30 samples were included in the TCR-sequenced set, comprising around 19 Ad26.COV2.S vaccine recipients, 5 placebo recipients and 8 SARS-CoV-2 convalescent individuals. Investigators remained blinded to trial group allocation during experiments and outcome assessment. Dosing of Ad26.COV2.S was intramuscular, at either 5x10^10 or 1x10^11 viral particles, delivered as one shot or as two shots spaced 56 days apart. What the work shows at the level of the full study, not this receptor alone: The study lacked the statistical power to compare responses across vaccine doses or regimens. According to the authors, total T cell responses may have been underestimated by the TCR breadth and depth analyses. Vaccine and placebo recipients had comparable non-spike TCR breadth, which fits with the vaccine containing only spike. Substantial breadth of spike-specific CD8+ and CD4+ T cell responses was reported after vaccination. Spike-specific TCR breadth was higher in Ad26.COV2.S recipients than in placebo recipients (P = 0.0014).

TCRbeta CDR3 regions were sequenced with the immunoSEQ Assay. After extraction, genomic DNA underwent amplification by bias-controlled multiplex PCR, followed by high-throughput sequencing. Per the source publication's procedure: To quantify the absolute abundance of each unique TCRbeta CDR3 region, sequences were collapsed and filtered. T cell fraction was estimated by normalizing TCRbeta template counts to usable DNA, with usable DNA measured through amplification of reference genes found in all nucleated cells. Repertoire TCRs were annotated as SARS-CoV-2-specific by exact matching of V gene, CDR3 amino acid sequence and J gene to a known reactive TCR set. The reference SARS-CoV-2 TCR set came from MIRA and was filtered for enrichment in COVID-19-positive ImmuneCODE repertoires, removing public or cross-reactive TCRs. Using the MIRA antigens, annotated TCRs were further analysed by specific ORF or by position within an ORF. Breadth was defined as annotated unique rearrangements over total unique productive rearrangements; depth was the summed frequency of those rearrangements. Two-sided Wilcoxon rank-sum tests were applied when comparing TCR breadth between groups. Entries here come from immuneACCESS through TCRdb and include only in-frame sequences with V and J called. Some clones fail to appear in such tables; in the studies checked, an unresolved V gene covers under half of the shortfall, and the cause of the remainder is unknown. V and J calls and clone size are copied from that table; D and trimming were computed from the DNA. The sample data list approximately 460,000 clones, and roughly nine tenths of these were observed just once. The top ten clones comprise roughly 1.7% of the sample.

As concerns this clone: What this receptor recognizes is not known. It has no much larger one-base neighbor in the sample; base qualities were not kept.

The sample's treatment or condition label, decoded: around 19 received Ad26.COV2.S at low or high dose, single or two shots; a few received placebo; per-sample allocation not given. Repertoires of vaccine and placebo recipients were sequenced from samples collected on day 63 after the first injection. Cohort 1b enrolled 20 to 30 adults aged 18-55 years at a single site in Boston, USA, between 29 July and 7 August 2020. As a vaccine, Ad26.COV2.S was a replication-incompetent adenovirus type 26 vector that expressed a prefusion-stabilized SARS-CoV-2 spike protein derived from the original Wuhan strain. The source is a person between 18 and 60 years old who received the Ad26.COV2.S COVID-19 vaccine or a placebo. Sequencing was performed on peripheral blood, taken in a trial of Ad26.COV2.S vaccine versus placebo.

The CDR3 is CASRRTGGRNQPQHF. The DNA reads TGTGCCAGCAGACGGACAGGTGGGCGCAATCAGCCCCAGCATTTT. The V and J genes are TRBV6-6 and TRBJ1-5; 7 central nucleotides agree with TRBD1. Clipping removes 6 bases from V and 2 bases from J, with 7 as the unmatched junction base count. The CDR3 runs 15 amino acids, cysteine and phenylalanine included. Solely the CDR3 DNA is kept, with 45 bases framed from the first base. The germline V gene encodes CDR1 MNHNY and CDR2 SVGAGI (reference sequence).